This record concerns one TCR beta chain sequence. As processed by the authors: It was from reference gene primer amplification that nucleated cell counts were estimated. The table came from immunoSEQ multiplex PCR; TCRdb's copy has only in-frame clones and leaves some out. The V and J calls and clone size come from that table; D and trimming were worked out from the DNA. The sample includes a few hundred thousand clones, around 91% of them seen just once. The sample is drawn from a study of blood T cell repertoires in COVID-19. The study drew participants aged about 18 to 95 years from 20 to 30 US areas. Assignments of participants to cohorts depended upon their own reported clinical history. The recovered donors of Cohort 3 showed two negative PCRs, clearance, or symptom resolution. The V and J ends lost 6 bases and 0 bases, in that order; junction bases with no gene match: 5. CDR3 size: 15 residues. Germline assignment: CDR1 MNHEY and CDR2 SVGAGI.

This clonotype was obtained from a man aged 25-45 years who had recovered from COVID-19. This chain connects TRBV6-5 to TRBJ1-1, with 9 bases identical to TRBD1. The source material was PBMCs or T cells enriched from blood (not recorded which). CDR3 in DNA: TGTGCCAGCAGCCTTGGGGACAGGGTGAACACTGAAGCTTTCTTT. It codes for CASSLGDRVNTEAFF.